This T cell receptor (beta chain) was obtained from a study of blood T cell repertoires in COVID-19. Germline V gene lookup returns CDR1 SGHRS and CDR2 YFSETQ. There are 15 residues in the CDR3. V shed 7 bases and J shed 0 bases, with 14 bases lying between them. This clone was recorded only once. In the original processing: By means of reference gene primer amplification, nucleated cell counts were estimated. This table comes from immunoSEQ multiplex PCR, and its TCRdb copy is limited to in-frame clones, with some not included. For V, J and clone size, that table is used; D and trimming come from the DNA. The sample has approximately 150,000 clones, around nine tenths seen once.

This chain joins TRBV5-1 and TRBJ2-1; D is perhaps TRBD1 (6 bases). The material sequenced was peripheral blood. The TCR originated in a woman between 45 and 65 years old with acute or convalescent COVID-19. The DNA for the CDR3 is TGCGCCAGCCTCGACGGCAGGGGCTCCTACAATGAGCAGTTCTTC. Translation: CASLDGRGSYNEQFF.